Below are 21 T cell receptor beta chains sequenced from a single sample in a study of cytomegalovirus exposure and HLA in healthy donors. The PCR used 60 Vbeta and 13 Jbeta primers. Produced via immunoSEQ multiplex PCR; TCRdb's table is partial and in-frame only. The sample has some 110,000 clones; about 70% are singletons. Sequenced material: PBMCs. The receptor source for this set is a woman aged 25 to 39 in good health and CMV-seronegative.

J is TRBJ1-2 and V is TRBV6-5; D remains ambiguous. V was cut by 4 bases and J by 4 bases, with 16 bases left in between. The CDR3 extends over 15 amino acids. Germline loops: CDR1 MNHEY, CDR2 SVGAGI. The CDR3 bases are TGTGCCAGCAGTTCGCCGACCCGGGGTGGCTATGGCTACACCTTC. It specifies CASSSPTRGGYGYTF.

Note on this clone: Germline and junction disagree at one end, which may indicate a read error. The chain links TRBV7-7 to TRBJ2-5; D might be TRBD1 (6 bases). Per the germline V gene, CDR1 is SSHAT and CDR2 is FNYEAQ (reference sequence). The CDR3 consists of 15 residues. The CDR3 region is CASSLTWTVQETQYF. CDR3 nucleotides: TGTGCTAGCAGCCTGACGTGGACAGTCCAAGAGACCCAGTACTTC.

V gene TRBV2 combines with J gene TRBJ2-2; weak D call: TRBD2 (5 bases). V was clipped by 7 bases and J by 3 bases, with 9 bases between them. CDR1 is SNHLY, CDR2 FYNNEI, per germline. This CDR3 contains 13 residues. This CDR3 is CASTWRDTGELFF. CDR3 nucleotides: TGTGCCAGCACCTGGCGGGACACCGGGGAGCTGTTTTTT.

This clone was seen a few times. V usage is TRBV6-6 and J usage is TRBJ1-1, with no clear D. There are 12 residues in the CDR3. In germline, CDR1 is MNHNY, CDR2 SVGAGI (reference sequence). V was trimmed by 2 bases and J by 5 bases, leaving 6 bases between them. CDR3 nucleotides: TGTGCCAGCAGTTACCCTTCTACTGAAGCTTTCTTT. Its protein product is CASSYPSTEAFF.

V and J are TRBV29-1 and TRBJ1-1, with TRBD1 matching over 7 bases. The CDR3 consists of 13 residues. The J segment lost 1 base and the V segment lost 4 bases, leaving 3 bases of the junction unmatched. CDR1 and CDR2 from the germline V gene are SQVTM and ANQGSEA. CDR3 nucleotide sequence: TGCAGCGTTGTCGGGACAGCGAACACTGAAGCTTTCTTT. It is translated as CSVVGTANTEAFF.

This chain links TRBV4-2 with TRBJ2-6; weak D call: TRBD2 (6 bases). The germline V gene has CDR1 LGHNA and CDR2 YNFKEQ. V was pared by 1 base and J by 2 bases, with 15 bases between. This CDR3 comprises 18 residues. This CDR3 reads CASSQVAGFGAGANVLTF. CDR3 in DNA: TGTGCCAGCAGCCAAGTGGCGGGATTCGGTGCTGGGGCCAACGTCCTGACTTTC.

The J gene is TRBJ2-3, the V gene TRBV6-5; the D is unclear. This CDR3 region has 13 residues. Germline V lookup: CDR1 MNHEY, CDR2 SVGAGI. Trimming pared 3 bases from V and 3 bases from J, leaving 7 bases between. For the CDR3, the DNA is TGTGCCAGCAGTTATTCCGGGACAGATACGCAGTATTTT. It encodes CASSYSGTDTQYF.

This chain connects TRBV2 to TRBJ1-1; 8 nucleotides agree with TRBD1. Germline V gene data show CDR1 as SNHLY and CDR2 as FYNNEI. Trimming cost V 2 bases and J 10 bases; bases outside gene matches: 6. The CDR3 is 13 amino acids. The DNA of the CDR3 is TGTGCCAGCAGTGAAAATGGTGGACAGGGAGCTTTCTTT. It is translated as CASSENGGQGAFF.

J is TRBJ1-1 and V is TRBV7-2; weak D call: TRBD1 (6 bases). The germline V gene has CDR1 SGHTA and CDR2 FQGNSA. V was cut by 4 bases and J by 3 bases, with 12 bases left in between. The CDR3 contains 14 residues. The CDR3 nucleotides read TGTGCCAGCAGCTGGAACCCAGGGGACACTGAAGCTTTCTTT. Translating it yields CASSWNPGDTEAFF.

This clone was counted a single time. V gene TRBV28 combines with J gene TRBJ1-4; 9 positions match TRBD1. Trimming cost V 5 bases and J 8 bases; bases outside gene matches: 9. This CDR3 has 15 amino acids. Germline V gene lookup returns CDR1 MDHEN and CDR2 SYDVKM. The CDR3 DNA reads as TGTGCCAGCAGTGCCGGGGACAGGGTGTGGGAAAAACTGTTTTTT. Translated: CASSAGDRVWEKLFF.

The chain uses TRBV15 and TRBJ1-5; D ambiguous. CDR3 length equals 13 residues. Per germline, CDR1 LNHNV and CDR2 YYDKDF (reference sequence). The germline V and J ends were trimmed by 7 bases and 0 bases, with 7 bases remaining between them. CDR3 sequence: CATNPGSNQPQHF. The CDR3 region has the DNA TGTGCCACCAACCCGGGTAGCAATCAGCCCCAGCATTTT.

This clone was detected only a few times. V gene TRBV19 combines with J gene TRBJ2-7; TRBD1 aligns across 8 bases. Germline loops: CDR1 LNHDA, CDR2 SQIVND (reference sequence). The CDR3 spans 15 residues. J gave up 2 bases and V 1 base, and 4 bases lay outside the gene matches. The CDR3 is CASSIVDRATYEQYF. CDR3 coding DNA: TGTGCCAGTAGTATAGTGGACAGGGCGACCTACGAGCAGTACTTC.

The rearrangement uses TRBV18 and TRBJ2-7; D uncertain. V lost 0 bases and J lost 1, with 10 bases in between. Germline lookup yields CDR1 KGHSH and CDR2 LQKENI. The CDR3 has 15 residues. The CDR3 loop is CASSPPSLFSYEQYF. In nucleotides, the CDR3 is TGTGCCAGCTCACCACCGTCCCTTTTTTCCTACGAGCAGTACTTC.

V and J are TRBV13 and TRBJ1-4; D gene unclear. Germline V lookup: CDR1 PRHDT, CDR2 FYEKMQ (reference sequence). With 0 bases removed from V and 5 bases from J, the gap between germline ends came to 4 bases. The CDR3 length is 13 residues. CDR3: CASSLGRNEKLFF. DNA for the CDR3: TGTGCCAGCAGCTTAGGCAGAAATGAAAAACTGTTTTTT.

The chain has TRBV7-9 and TRBJ1-1; D unresolved. Germline V gene lookup returns CDR1 SEHNR and CDR2 FQNEAQ (reference sequence). Trimming removed 6 bases from V and 1 base from J, with 6 bases in between. The CDR3 length is 12 residues. In DNA, the CDR3 is TGTGCCAGCAGTTACAGGAACACTGAAGCTTTCTTT. Protein: CASSYRNTEAFF.

The chain has TRBV6-5 and TRBJ1-2; unclear D gene. Germline CDR1 and CDR2: MNHEY and SVGAGI. V gave up 2 bases and J gave up 4 bases, with 8 bases separating them. This CDR3 is built from 13 residues. Here the CDR3 DNA reads TGTGCCAGCAGTTACAGGGAGACCTATGGCTACACCTTC. As protein: CASSYRETYGYTF.

This clone was detected only a few times. The CDR3 DNA is TGCAGCGTTGGCGGGTTGAACACTGAAGCTTTCTTT. Protein product: CSVGGLNTEAFF. This chain uses TRBV29-1 with TRBJ1-1; D call uncertain. CDR1 is SQVTM and CDR2 is ANQGSEA in the germline V gene. V shed 4 bases and J shed 0 bases, with 6 bases lying between them. The CDR3 runs 12 residues. The full variable domain, in which reference TRBV29-1 and TRBJ1-1 provide the parts outside the CDR3, is SAVISQKPSRDICQRGTSLTIQCQVDSQVTMMFWYRQQPGQSLTLIATANQGSEATYESGFVIDKFPISRPNLTFSTLTVSNMSPEDSSIYLCSVGGLNTEAFFGQGTRLTVV.

This chain uses TRBV6-6 with TRBJ1-5; the D is unclear. V lost 4 bases, J lost 3 bases, and 7 bases lay in between. The CDR3 is 13 amino acids. Per the germline V gene, CDR1 is MNHNY and CDR2 is SVGAGI (reference sequence). DNA of the CDR3: TGTGCCAGCAGTTTCGGTCCCAATCAGCCCCAGCATTTT. Protein: CASSFGPNQPQHF.

The rearrangement joins TRBV7-2 to TRBJ1-5; no firm D call. CDR1 is SGHTA and CDR2 is FQGNSA in the germline V gene. The CDR3 spans 13 residues. V was shortened by 1 base and J by 5 bases, with 6 bases between the two germline ends. The chain's CDR3 is CASSLELHQPQHF. The CDR3 nucleotides are TGTGCCAGCAGCTTAGAGCTTCATCAGCCCCAGCATTTT. The entire variable domain, with the rest obtained from reference TRBV7-2 and TRBJ1-5, is as follows: GAGVSQSPSNKVTEKGKDVELRCDPISGHTALYWYRQSLGQGLEFLIYFQGNSAPDKSGLPSDRFSAERTGGSVSTLTIQRTQQEDSAVYLCASSLELHQPQHFGDGTRLSIL.

The V gene is TRBV6-5, the J gene TRBJ1-1; no clear D. With 6 bases removed from V and 3 bases from J, the gap between germline ends came to 5 bases. Per germline, CDR1 MNHEY and CDR2 SVGAGI. The CDR3 extends over 11 amino acids. The CDR3 reads CASRTHTEAFF. The CDR3 bases are TGTGCCAGCAGGACACACACTGAAGCTTTCTTT.

This clone was observed a few times. This chain links TRBV7-6 with TRBJ1-2, with TRBD1 identical over 8 bases. J gave up 7 bases and V 4 bases, and 8 bases lay outside the gene matches. This CDR3 contains 14 residues. Germline CDR1 SGHVS, CDR2 FNYEAQ. The CDR3 DNA sequence: TGTGCCAGCAGCTCGACCTCCGGGACAGGTGGCTACACCTTC. This codes for CASSSTSGTGGYTF.